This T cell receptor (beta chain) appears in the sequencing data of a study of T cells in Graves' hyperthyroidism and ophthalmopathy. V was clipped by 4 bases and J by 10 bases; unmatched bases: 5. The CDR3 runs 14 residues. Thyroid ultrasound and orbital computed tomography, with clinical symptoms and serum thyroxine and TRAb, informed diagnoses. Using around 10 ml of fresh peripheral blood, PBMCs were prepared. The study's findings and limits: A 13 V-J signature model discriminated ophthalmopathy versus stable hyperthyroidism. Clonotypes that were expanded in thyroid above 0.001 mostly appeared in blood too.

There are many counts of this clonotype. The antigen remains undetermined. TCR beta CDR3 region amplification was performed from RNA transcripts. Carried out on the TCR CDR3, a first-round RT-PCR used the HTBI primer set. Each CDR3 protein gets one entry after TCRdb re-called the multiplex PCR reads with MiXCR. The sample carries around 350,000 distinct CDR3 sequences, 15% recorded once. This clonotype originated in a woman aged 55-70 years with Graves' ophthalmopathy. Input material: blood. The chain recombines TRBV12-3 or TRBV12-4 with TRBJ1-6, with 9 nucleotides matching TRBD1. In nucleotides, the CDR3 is TGTGCCAGCAGTTGGACAGGGGTTGACTCACCCCTCCACTTT. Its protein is CASSWTGVDSPLHF.